This T cell receptor beta chain stems from a study of graft-versus-host responses after intestinal transplantation. Some clones are missing from TCRdb's copy, which holds only in-frame ones; the method was immunoSEQ multiplex PCR. The sample records some 45,000 clones, 85% to 95% being singletons. V was shortened by 2 bases and J by 6 bases, with 22 bases between the two germline ends. This CDR3 is 16 amino acids long. Germline V gives CDR1 SQVTM, CDR2 ANQGSEA. The sample consisted of PBMCs, taken around 350 days after intestinal transplant. The clonotype was recovered from a human patient who received an intestinal transplant, so some T cells may come from the graft donor. This chain links TRBV29-1 with TRBJ1-2, with TRBD1 as a possible D gene (6 bases). The CDR3 loop is CSVERGVGPRVDGYTF. The CDR3 coding sequence is TGCAGCGTTGAAAGGGGGGTAGGGCCGAGGGTCGATGGCTACACCTTC.